A selection of T cell receptor beta chains follows, all from one sample in a study of blood T cell repertoires in COVID-19. Assay: immunoSEQ multiplex PCR; the TCRdb copy retains only in-frame clones and omits some. The repertoire holds 210,000 or so clones, with about 91% as singletons. The sequencing sample was made of peripheral blood. Receptors originate from a young man with active or convalescent COVID-19. CDR3s include the opening cysteine and the closing phenylalanine or tryptophan. The order of the fields is clone size, V gene, J gene, D gene, CDR3 protein, CDR3 DNA. The D gene is left open where the match is weak. Clone size appears in some rows only: once, few, many, or a class for an expanded clone.

>-|TRBV6-1|TRBJ1-5|-
CASSSRTDFNQPQHF
TGTGCCAGCAGTTCGCGGACAGATTTCAATCAGCCCCAGCATTTT
>-|TRBV6-1|TRBJ2-4|TRBD1
CASSEAVGGNIQYF
TGTGCCAGCAGTGAAGCCGTAGGGGGCAACATTCAGTACTTC
>-|TRBV4-3|TRBJ2-2|-
CASSQATGELFF
TGCGCCAGCAGCCAAGCTACCGGGGAGCTGTTTTTT
>-|TRBV30|TRBJ2-7|TRBD2
CAWSTVAGGPDEQYF
TGTGCCTGGAGCACGGTTGCGGGAGGGCCAGACGAGCAGTACTTC
>-|TRBV27|TRBJ1-6|-
CASSSGQSNNSPLHF
TGTGCCAGCAGTTCTGGACAGAGTAATAATTCACCCCTCCACTTT
>once|TRBV5-4|TRBJ2-7|TRBD2
CASSPVGMSGIMYEQYF
TGTGCCAGCAGCCCCGTGGGGATGAGCGGGATAATGTACGAGCAGTACTTC
>-|TRBV14|TRBJ1-2|-
CAREGGNDGYTF
TGTGCCAGGGAAGGGGGAAATGATGGCTACACCTTC
>-|TRBV19|TRBJ2-1|TRBD2
CASVRIAGGIHEQFF
TGTGCCAGCGTACGTATCGCGGGAGGCATCCATGAGCAGTTCTTC
>-|TRBV13|TRBJ2-6|TRBD2
CASSLGAGLSGANVLTF
TGTGCCAGCAGCTTAGGAGCGGGACTCTCTGGGGCCAACGTCCTGACTTTC
>-|TRBV6-2/TRBV6-3|TRBJ2-7|TRBD2
CASSYQRTSGGTYEQYF
TGTGCCAGCAGTTACCAGAGAACTAGCGGGGGGACCTACGAGCAGTACTTC
>-|TRBV24-1|TRBJ2-5|-
CATSDPPLETQYF
TGTGCCACCAGTGATCCCCCACTCGAGACCCAGTACTTC
>-|TRBV5-4|TRBJ2-2|TRBD2
CASSFGLGNTGELFF
TGTGCCAGCAGCTTCGGACTAGGGAACACCGGGGAGCTGTTTTTT
>-|TRBV7-9|TRBJ2-3|TRBD2
CASSPRGADTQYF
TGTGCCAGCAGCCCGCGGGGGGCGGATACGCAGTATTTT
>-|TRBV5-5|TRBJ1-5|TRBD1
CASSLVAGGSVQPQHF
TGTGCCAGCAGCCTTGTGGCAGGGGGCTCGGTTCAGCCCCAGCATTTT
>-|TRBV27|TRBJ1-6|TRBD1
CASSPRQGAGNSPLHF
TGTGCCAGCAGTCCTCGACAGGGGGCAGGCAATTCACCCCTCCACTTT